Below are 9 T cell receptor beta chains sequenced from a single sample in a study of Ad26.COV2.S vaccination and SARS-CoV-2 variants. TCRdb's copy holds only in-frame clones and misses some; the assay was immunoSEQ multiplex PCR. Seen here are approximately 460,000 clones, roughly 87% observed once, and the top ten hold 1.7%. Treatment noted: roughly 19 received Ad26.COV2.S at low or high dose, single or two shots; several received placebo; per-sample allocation not given. At day 63 after the first vaccine or placebo injection, samples were drawn. Sequenced material: peripheral blood, taken in a trial of Ad26.COV2.S vaccine versus placebo. Receptors originate from a person between 18 and 65 years old who received the Ad26.COV2.S COVID-19 vaccine or a placebo.

The V call is TRBV25-1, the J call TRBJ1-2; tentative D call: TRBD1 (6 bases). This CDR3 is 12 amino acids long. Germline CDR1 reads MGHDK; CDR2 reads SYGVNS. The germline V and J ends were trimmed by 2 bases and 6 bases, with 7 bases remaining between them. CDR3 in amino acids: CASSETGNGYTF. The CDR3 DNA sequence: TGTGCCAGCAGTGAAACAGGGAATGGCTACACCTTC.

The chain uses TRBV3-1 (or the pseudogene TRBV3-2) and TRBJ1-1; D is undetermined. This CDR3 has 13 amino acids. The V gene lost 3 bases and the J gene lost 1 base, with 6 bases spanning the gap. Germline V gene lookup returns CDR1 LGHDT and CDR2 YNNKEL (reference sequence). CDR3 nucleotides: TGTGCCAGCAGCCAGCGGGAGAACACTGAAGCTTTCTTT. As protein: CASSQRENTEAFF.

The chain uses TRBV2 and TRBJ1-5; 8 nucleotides match TRBD1. Germline V gives CDR1 SNHLY, CDR2 FYNNEI. The CDR3 has 14 amino acids. The J segment lost 3 bases and the V segment lost 6 bases, leaving 4 bases of the junction unmatched. The CDR3 loop is CASSGTGLNQPQHF. The CDR3 DNA reads TGTGCCAGCAGCGGGACAGGACTCAATCAGCCCCAGCATTTT.

The gene calls are TRBV4-1 and TRBJ2-7, with 9 bases matching TRBD2. CDR3 length equals 18 residues. The J segment lost 4 bases and the V segment lost 1 base, leaving 14 bases of the junction unmatched. The germline V gene has CDR1 MGHRA and CDR2 YSYEKL. This CDR3 reads CASSQGYSIGGGAYEQYF. DNA of the CDR3: TGCGCCAGCAGCCAAGGGTATTCGATAGGCGGGGGGGCGTACGAGCAGTACTTC.

V usage is TRBV5-1 and J usage is TRBJ1-3; D unclear. CDR1 is SGHRS and CDR2 is YFSETQ in the germline V gene. The CDR3 loop spans 12 amino acids. Trimming stripped 0 bases from V and 2 bases from J, with 0 bases between. The CDR3, as DNA: TGCGCCAGCAGCTTGGCTGGAAACACCATATATTTT. Amino acids: CASSLAGNTIYF.

The chain joins TRBV5-4 to TRBJ2-3; no clear D. This CDR3 contains 10 residues. Looked up from germline, CDR1 is SGHNT and CDR2 is YYREEE (reference sequence). CDR3 nucleotides: TGTGCGTACAGCACAGATACGCAGTATTTT. Translation: CAYSTDTQYF.

This chain connects TRBV6-1 to TRBJ1-2; no firm D call. V dropped 2 bases and J dropped 5 bases, with 18 bases sitting between them. CDR3 length: 16 amino acids. Germline V gene data show CDR1 as MNHNS and CDR2 as SASEGT. CDR3 bases: TGTGCCAGCAGTGAACCAGGTCACGGACTCCGGTATGGCTACACCTTC. This sequence encodes CASSEPGHGLRYGYTF.

In its sample, this clone was seen a few times. V usage is TRBV27 and J usage is TRBJ2-7; TRBD1 aligns across 7 bases. Germline V gene lookup returns CDR1 MNHEY and CDR2 SMNVEV (reference sequence). V was pared by 3 bases and J by 3 bases, with 5 bases of the junction left unmatched. The CDR3 has 14 amino acids. CDR3 nucleotides: TGTGCCAGCAGTTTGCGCGCAGGGGGCTACGAGCAGTACTTC. Its translation is CASSLRAGGYEQYF.

Here the CDR3 reads CASSLTGLGSEAFF. The CDR3 DNA sequence: TGTGCCAGCAGCTTGACAGGGTTGGGTTCTGAAGCTTTCTTT. V is TRBV7-9 and J is TRBJ1-1; 7 bases fit TRBD1. The germline V gene encodes CDR1 SEHNR and CDR2 FQNEAQ (reference sequence). With 3 bases clipped from V and 6 bases from J, the junction kept 7 bases outside the gene matches. CDR3 length equals 14 residues.